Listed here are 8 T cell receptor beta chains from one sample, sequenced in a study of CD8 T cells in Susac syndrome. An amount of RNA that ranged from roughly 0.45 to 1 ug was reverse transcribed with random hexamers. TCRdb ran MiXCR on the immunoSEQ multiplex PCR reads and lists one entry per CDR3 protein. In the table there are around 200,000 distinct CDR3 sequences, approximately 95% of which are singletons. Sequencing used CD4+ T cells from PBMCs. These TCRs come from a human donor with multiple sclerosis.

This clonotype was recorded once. The CDR3 coding sequence is TGTGCCACCAGTAGGCGCGGGGGGGCCTCTCTAGAGACCCAGTACTTC. Its protein is CATSRRGGASLETQYF. V usage is TRBV15 and J usage is TRBJ2-5, with 9 positions matching TRBD2. Germline V gene lookup returns CDR1 LNHNV and CDR2 YYDKDF (reference sequence). The CDR3 runs 16 residues. Trimming removed 6 bases from V and 4 bases from J; junction bases left unmatched: 12.

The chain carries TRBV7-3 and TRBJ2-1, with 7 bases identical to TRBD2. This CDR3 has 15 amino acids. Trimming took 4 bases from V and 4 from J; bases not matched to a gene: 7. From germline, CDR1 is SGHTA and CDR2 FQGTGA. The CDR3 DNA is TGTGCCAGCAGCTCCTGGGGGGGAGAATACAATGAGCAGTTCTTC. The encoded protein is CASSSWGGEYNEQFF.

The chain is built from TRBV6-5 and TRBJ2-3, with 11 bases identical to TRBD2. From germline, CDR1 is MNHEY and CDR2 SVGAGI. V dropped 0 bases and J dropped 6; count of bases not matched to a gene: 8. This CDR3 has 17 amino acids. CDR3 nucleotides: TGTGCCAGCAGTTACTCGAGTACTAGCGGGGGTAAGGATACGCAGTATTTT. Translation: CASSYSSTSGGKDTQYF.

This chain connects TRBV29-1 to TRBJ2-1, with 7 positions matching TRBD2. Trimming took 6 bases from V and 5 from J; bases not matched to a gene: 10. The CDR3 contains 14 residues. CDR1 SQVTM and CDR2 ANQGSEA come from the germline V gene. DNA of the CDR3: TGCAGCGTCCCCGGGCGGGGGAGGAACAATGAGCAGTTCTTC. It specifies CSVPGRGRNNEQFF.

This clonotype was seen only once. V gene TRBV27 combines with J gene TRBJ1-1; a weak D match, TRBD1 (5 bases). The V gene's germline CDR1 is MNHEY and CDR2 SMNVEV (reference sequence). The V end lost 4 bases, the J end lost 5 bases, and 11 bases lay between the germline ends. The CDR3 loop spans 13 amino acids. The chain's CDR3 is CASSSSRATEAFF. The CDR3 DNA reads TGTGCCAGCAGTTCGTCCAGGGCAACTGAAGCTTTCTTT.

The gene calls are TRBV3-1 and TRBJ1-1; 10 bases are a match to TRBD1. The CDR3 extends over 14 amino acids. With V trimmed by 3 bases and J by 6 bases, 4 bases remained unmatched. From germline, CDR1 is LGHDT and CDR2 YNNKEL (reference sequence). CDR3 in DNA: TGTGCCAGCAGCCACCGGGACAGGGGCGCTGAAGCTTTCTTT. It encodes CASSHRDRGAEAFF.

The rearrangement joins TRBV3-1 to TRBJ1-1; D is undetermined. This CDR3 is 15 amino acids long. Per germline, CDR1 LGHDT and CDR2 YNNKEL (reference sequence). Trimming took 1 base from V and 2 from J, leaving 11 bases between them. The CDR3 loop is CASSQALTSNTEAFF. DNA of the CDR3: TGTGCCAGCAGCCAAGCCCTGACTTCTAACACTGAAGCTTTCTTT.

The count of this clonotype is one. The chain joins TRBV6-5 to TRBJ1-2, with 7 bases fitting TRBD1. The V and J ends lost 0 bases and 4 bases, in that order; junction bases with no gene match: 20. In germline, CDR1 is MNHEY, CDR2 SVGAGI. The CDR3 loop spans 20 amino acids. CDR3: CASSYSRPGQWLSVSYGYTF. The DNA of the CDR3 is TGTGCCAGCAGTTACTCGAGACCGGGACAGTGGCTCTCCGTTAGCTATGGCTACACCTTC.